This entry lists 29 T cell receptor beta chains sequenced from one sample in a study of coeliac disease. TCRdb keeps only in-frame clones here, not all; method: immunoSEQ multiplex PCR. Of 7,500 to 9,500 clones in the sample, roughly two thirds are singletons; the top ten hold over 20%. Sequenced: lamina propria lymphocytes from the gut. These receptors were obtained from an older woman with celiac disease.

The J gene is TRBJ1-5, the V gene TRBV28; D may be TRBD1 (5 bases). Germline V CDR1 and CDR2: MDHEN, SYDVKM. The CDR3 runs to 14 residues. With 6 bases removed from V and 2 bases from J, the gap between germline ends came to 11 bases. CDR3 DNA sequence: TGTGCCAGCAGGTCGGAAGGGGGCAATCAGCCCCAGCATTTT. Protein sequence: CASRSEGGNQPQHF.

This clone has only a few counts. The rearrangement joins TRBV27 to TRBJ2-2; no clear D gene. V dropped 5 bases and J dropped 6 bases, with 10 bases sitting between them. Looked up from germline, CDR1 is MNHEY and CDR2 is SMNVEV (reference sequence). The CDR3 spans 13 residues. This chain's CDR3 is CASSLLHPGELFF. DNA for the CDR3: TGTGCCAGCAGTCTACTCCACCCCGGGGAGCTGTTTTTT.

This clone was picked up a small number of times. V is TRBV4-1 and J is TRBJ2-1; 11 bases line up with TRBD2. The CDR3 consists of 16 residues. The ends lost 3 bases at V and 8 bases at J; junction bases unmatched: 9. The germline gives CDR1 MGHRA, CDR2 YSYEKL. CDR3 in amino acids: CASSQGSGGVGYEQFF. The CDR3 DNA follows: TGCGCCAGCAGCCAGGGTAGCGGGGGGGTCGGGTATGAGCAGTTCTTC.

V usage is TRBV18 and J usage is TRBJ1-2, with 8 nucleotides matching TRBD1. Trimming cost V 2 bases and J 5 bases; bases outside gene matches: 7. The germline V gene has CDR1 KGHSH and CDR2 LQKENI. The CDR3 is made up of 15 amino acids. The CDR3: CASSPNGQGGYGYTF. CDR3 DNA: TGTGCCAGCTCACCAAACGGACAGGGTGGTTATGGCTACACCTTC.

The chain recombines TRBV10-3 with TRBJ2-1; 11 bases align to TRBD2. Germline assignment: CDR1 ENHRY and CDR2 SYGVKD. The trim removed 2 bases at V and 0 bases at J, leaving 18 bases unmatched. The CDR3 is made up of 22 amino acids. CDR3 region: CAISETLPFIRLAGSSYNEQFF. Written as DNA, the CDR3 is TGTGCCATCAGTGAGACGCTGCCTTTCATACGACTAGCGGGGAGCTCCTACAATGAGCAGTTCTTC.

The chain uses TRBV19 and TRBJ1-1; 7 nucleotides align to TRBD1. CDR1 and CDR2 (germline): LNHDA, SQIVND (reference sequence). This CDR3 contains 15 residues. V lost 7 bases, J lost 5 bases, and 13 bases stayed unmatched. This CDR3 reads CASTPLTGSATEAFF. The CDR3 coding sequence is TGTGCCAGTACCCCCTTGACAGGGTCAGCGACTGAAGCTTTCTTT.

This chain connects TRBV6-5 to TRBJ2-7; 9 nucleotides line up with TRBD2. The CDR3 contains 14 residues. V shed 5 bases and J 5 bases; nucleotides not matched to a gene: 7. Germline V gene sequence: CDR1 MNHEY, CDR2 SVGAGI. The CDR3 sequence is CASSPGLAGHEQYF. In DNA form, the CDR3 reads TGTGCCAGCAGTCCCGGGCTAGCGGGACACGAGCAGTACTTC.

V and J are TRBV19 and TRBJ2-2; D perhaps matches TRBD2 (5 bases). Germline loops: CDR1 LNHDA, CDR2 SQIVND (reference sequence). The CDR3 runs 15 residues. Trimming took 10 bases from V and 0 from J, leaving 15 bases between them. The CDR3 DNA follows: TGTGCCACCCGAAAGAGGGCTTCGAACACCGGGGAGCTGTTTTTT. Protein sequence: CATRKRASNTGELFF.

The CDR3 region is CASSGTSGSNEQFF. CDR3 nucleotide sequence: TGTGCCAGCAGTGGGACTAGCGGGAGCAATGAGCAGTTCTTC. The chain recombines TRBV6-5 with TRBJ2-1; 14 bases align to TRBD2. The V segment lost 5 bases and the J segment 6 bases; nucleotides outside the gene matches: 0. The length of the CDR3 is 14 residues. The V gene's germline CDR1 is MNHEY and CDR2 SVGAGI.

This clone was seen only once. The V gene is TRBV6-1, the J gene TRBJ1-5; 12 bases map to TRBD1. Trimming cost V 11 bases and J 7 bases; bases outside gene matches: 12. Looked up from germline, CDR1 is MNHNS and CDR2 is SASEGT. The CDR3 is made up of 15 amino acids. The CDR3 nucleotides are TGTGCCGGAAGCATAGGGACAGGGGGCAGGCAGCCCCAGCATTTT. Translation: CAGSIGTGGRQPQHF.

This chain links TRBV5-1 with TRBJ1-1; D possibly corresponds to TRBD1 (5 bases). The CDR3 has 16 amino acids. Trimming removed 5 bases at V and 0 bases at J, with 17 bases between. Germline V gene sequence: CDR1 SGHRS, CDR2 YFSETQ. CDR3 in amino acids: CASRMGQGTVNTEAFF. The CDR3 nucleotides are TGCGCCAGCAGAATGGGGCAGGGTACAGTGAACACTGAAGCTTTCTTT.

This clone was seen a single time. Other DNA sequences of this sample code for an identical CDR3. The V and J genes are TRBV7-9 and TRBJ2-1; TRBD2 agrees at 8 bases. V lost 5 bases to trimming and J lost 8 bases; unmatched junction nucleotides: 11. CDR3 size: 15 residues. Germline CDR1 reads SEHNR; CDR2 reads FQNEAQ (reference sequence). CDR3 in DNA: TGTGCCAGCAGCGTGCCGGGACTAGGTTCTTATGAGCAGTTCTTC. It translates to CASSVPGLGSYEQFF.

The chain recombines TRBV4-1 with TRBJ1-4, with 10 nucleotides matching TRBD1. There are 15 residues in the CDR3. Unmatched junction bases numbered 4, after V lost 2 bases and J lost 7 bases. Germline values: CDR1 MGHRA, CDR2 YSYEKL. CDR3 DNA: TGCGCCAGCAGCCAATGGACAGGGGGGGGTGAAAAACTGTTTTTT. Protein product: CASSQWTGGGEKLFF.

The genes are TRBV5-5 and TRBJ1-5; no clear D. Trimming stripped 2 bases from V and 3 bases from J, with 6 bases between. Germline values: CDR1 SGHKS, CDR2 YYEKEE (reference sequence). The CDR3 spans 13 residues. The CDR3 region has the DNA TGTGCCAGCAGCTTACAGCCCAATCAGCCCCAGCATTTT. Protein: CASSLQPNQPQHF. The whole variable domain, remainder taken from reference TRBV5-5 and TRBJ1-5, is DAGVTQSPTHLIKTRGQQVTLRCSPISGHKSVSWYQQVLGQGPQFIFQYYEKEERGRGNFPDRFSARQFPNYSSELNVNALLLGDSALYLCASSLQPNQPQHFGDGTRLSIL.

The chain uses TRBV9 and TRBJ2-1; D not resolved. The V and J ends lost 0 bases and 5 bases respectively, with 6 bases between them. The CDR3 is made up of 13 amino acids. CDR1 and CDR2 (germline): SGDLS, YYNGEE. CDR3 nucleotides: TGTGCCAGCAGCGTAGACTACAACAATGAGCAGTTCTTC. It specifies CASSVDYNNEQFF.

This clone is deemed medium-sized. This rearrangement joins TRBV5-4 to TRBJ1-1, with D maybe TRBD1 (5 bases). CDR1 and CDR2 (germline): SGHNT, YYREEE (reference sequence). The CDR3 contains 11 residues. V was trimmed by 5 bases and J by 5 bases, leaving 7 bases between them. The CDR3 sequence: CASREGTEAFF. CDR3 bases: TGTGCCAGCAGGGAGGGGACTGAAGCTTTCTTT.

The J gene is TRBJ1-2, the V gene TRBV2; 9 nucleotides line up with TRBD1. After removal of 1 base from V and 3 bases from J, the junction contained 12 bases not matched to a gene. The germline V gene has CDR1 SNHLY and CDR2 FYNNEI. The CDR3 length is 18 residues. In nucleotides, the CDR3 is TGTGCCAGCAGTGAAGTGTTCCGGACAGGGGCTCCTCACTATGGCTACACCTTC. It codes for CASSEVFRTGAPHYGYTF.

The J gene is TRBJ1-2, the V gene TRBV30; perhaps TRBD1 as D (6 bases). The germline V and J ends were trimmed by 1 base and 8 bases, with 17 bases remaining between them. Germline CDR1 GTSNPN, CDR2 SVGIG (reference sequence). This CDR3 has 14 residues. CDR3 amino acids: CAWSAYHRDKGYTF. CDR3 DNA: TGTGCCTGGAGTGCTTACCACCGGGACAAAGGCTACACCTTC. The full variable domain, completed using reference TRBV30 and TRBJ1-2, is SQTIHQWPATLVQPVGSPLSLECTVEGTSNPNLYWYRQAAGRGLQLLFYSVGIGQISSEVPQNLSASRPQDRQFILSSKKLLLSDSGFYLCAWSAYHRDKGYTFGSGTRLTVV.

The rearrangement links TRBV28 to TRBJ2-7; D unclear. V was trimmed by 3 bases and J by 2 bases, leaving 11 bases between them. This CDR3 is 14 amino acids long. Germline V CDR1 and CDR2: MDHEN, SYDVKM. CDR3 loop: CASSFPARTYEQYF. The CDR3 bases are TGTGCCAGCAGTTTCCCGGCCAGGACCTACGAGCAGTACTTC.

The chain joins TRBV25-1 to TRBJ1-2; 8 nucleotides align to TRBD1. V lost 6 bases, J lost 1 base, and 7 bases stayed unmatched. There are 15 residues in the CDR3. Per the germline V gene, CDR1 is MGHDK and CDR2 is SYGVNS. CDR3 sequence: CASRPSGQGNYGYTF. The CDR3 bases are TGTGCCAGCAGGCCCTCCGGACAGGGTAACTATGGCTACACCTTC.

This clone has just one count. V is TRBV6-1 and J is TRBJ1-5, with TRBD1 matching 7 bases. The germline V gene encodes CDR1 MNHNS and CDR2 SASEGT. This CDR3 region has 15 residues. The J segment lost 0 bases and the V segment lost 6 bases, leaving 5 bases of the junction unmatched. CDR3 in amino acids: CASRQGVYSNQPQHF. In DNA form, the CDR3 reads TGTGCCAGCAGGCAGGGGGTTTATAGCAATCAGCCCCAGCATTTT.

The chain joins TRBV7-9 to TRBJ2-2; 7 positions match TRBD1. CDR3 length equals 15 residues. V lost 5 bases and J lost 3; bases outside the gene matches: 6. Germline lookup yields CDR1 SEHNR and CDR2 FQNEAQ (reference sequence). In nucleotides, the CDR3 is TGTGCCAGCAGCCGAAAAGACAGGGACACCGGGGAGCTGTTTTTT. It codes for CASSRKDRDTGELFF.

This chain connects TRBV27 to TRBJ2-3; D perhaps matches TRBD2 (6 bases). Germline CDR1 MNHEY, CDR2 SMNVEV (reference sequence). V was trimmed by 2 bases and J by 3 bases, leaving 18 bases between them. CDR3 length: 17 residues. As DNA, the CDR3 is TGTGCCAGCAGTTTACCACCTCGAGCGGGTAGGACAGATACGCAGTATTTT. Translating it yields CASSLPPRAGRTDTQYF.

The chain links TRBV7-2 to TRBJ2-7; tentatively, D is TRBD2 (6 bases). Germline V gene lookup returns CDR1 SGHTA and CDR2 FQGNSA. There are 15 residues in the CDR3. Trimming shortened V by 2 bases and J by 4 bases, and 15 bases separated the two germline ends. CDR3 DNA: TGTGCCAGCAGCTTAACCACGGGAGCGGCTTACGAGCAGTACTTC. This codes for CASSLTTGAAYEQYF. Combining the CDR3 with reference TRBV7-2 and TRBJ2-7 gives the whole variable domain GAGVSQSPSNKVTEKGKDVELRCDPISGHTALYWYRQSLGQGLEFLIYFQGNSAPDKSGLPSDRFSAERTGGSVSTLTIQRTQQEDSAVYLCASSLTTGAAYEQYFGPGTRLTVT.

The table lists this clone with a few counts. The chain recombines TRBV5-1 with TRBJ2-7; D remains unclear. CDR3 length: 15 amino acids. Trimming left V 0 bases short and J 3 bases short, with 13 bases between. The germline V gene has CDR1 SGHRS and CDR2 YFSETQ. The CDR3 loop is CASSLGSGARYEQYF. In nucleotides, the CDR3 is TGCGCCAGCAGCTTGGGTTCAGGTGCACGCTACGAGCAGTACTTC.

The J gene is TRBJ2-3, the V gene TRBV5-8, with D perhaps matching TRBD1 (6 bases). Trimming took off 1 base at V and 6 bases at J, with 12 bases between the two ends. Germline assignment: CDR1 SGHTS and CDR2 YDEGEE. The CDR3 spans 14 residues. The CDR3 reads CASSLPTGVDTQYF. The CDR3 region has the DNA TGTGCCAGCAGCTTGCCGACAGGAGTGGATACGCAGTATTTT.

The chain employs TRBV2 and TRBJ2-1, with TRBD2 identical over 7 bases. Unmatched junction bases numbered 12, after V lost 3 bases and J lost 7 bases. The CDR3 runs 16 residues. In germline, CDR1 is SNHLY, CDR2 FYNNEI. CDR3 nucleotide sequence: TGTGCCAGCAGTGAGCGGGAGAGAGGGTTGGGGAATGAGCAGTTCTTC. This encodes CASSERERGLGNEQFF.

This chain connects TRBV28 to TRBJ1-4, with D maybe TRBD1 (6 bases). Germline-derived CDR1 and CDR2 are MDHEN and SYDVKM. Deletions cut 6 bases from V and 7 bases from J, with 9 bases between. This CDR3 contains 12 residues. CDR3 DNA sequence: TGTGCCAGCAGCGGGACAACTGAAAAACTGTTTTTT. Its protein is CASSGTTEKLFF.

This clone was detected a few times. The J gene is TRBJ2-5, the V gene TRBV2, with 7 positions matching TRBD2. V dropped 8 bases and J dropped 3; count of bases not matched to a gene: 9. Per the germline V gene, CDR1 is SNHLY and CDR2 is FYNNEI. The CDR3 spans 14 residues. DNA for the CDR3: TGTGCCAGCCTGGTCGGGAGGCTCGAAGAGACCCAGTACTTC. It specifies CASLVGRLEETQYF.